These 17 T cell receptor beta chains were sequenced from one sample in a study of T cell changes during pregnancy in multiple sclerosis. Measured with immunoSEQ multiplex PCR; TCRdb has only the in-frame clones, and not every one. The table shows 40,000 or so clones, with about nine tenths occurring only once. The sample consisted of peripheral blood, taken in the third trimester of pregnancy. The receptor source for this set is a female donor in good health, enrolled as a control in a pregnancy study.

This clone was seen just once. The V call is TRBV28, the J call TRBJ2-3, with D perhaps matching TRBD2 (6 bases). Germline CDR1 MDHEN, CDR2 SYDVKM. Trimming stripped 5 bases from V and 3 bases from J, with 15 bases between. CDR3 length equals 15 residues. CDR3 DNA: TGTGCCAGCAGTCTAACCGGGACTCTTACAGATACGCAGTATTTT. It encodes CASSLTGTLTDTQYF.

The chain carries TRBV11-2 and TRBJ2-3; weak D call: TRBD2 (6 bases). This CDR3 has 16 residues. Germline V gene data show CDR1 as SGHAT and CDR2 as FQNNGV. Trimming removed 5 bases from V and 2 bases from J, with 17 bases in between. The CDR3 protein is CASSIQSGSVTDTQYF. CDR3 DNA sequence: TGTGCCAGCAGCATCCAGAGCGGGTCCGTCACAGATACGCAGTATTTT.

This chain connects TRBV28 to TRBJ1-2; 8 bases agree with TRBD1. Germline loops: CDR1 MDHEN, CDR2 SYDVKM. This CDR3 spans 13 amino acids. V was clipped by 2 bases and J by 8 bases; unmatched bases: 4. The CDR3 spells CASSLQGAMGYTF. The DNA of the CDR3 is TGTGCCAGCAGTTTACAGGGGGCGATGGGCTACACCTTC.

The J gene is TRBJ2-1, the V gene TRBV4-2; 7 positions match TRBD2. The CDR3 sequence is 14 residues long. From germline, CDR1 is LGHNA and CDR2 YNFKEQ. The V and J ends lost 3 bases and 7 bases, in that order; junction bases with no gene match: 6. The CDR3: CASSQPLGGNEQFF. The CDR3 DNA sequence: TGTGCCAGCAGCCAGCCCTTGGGGGGGAATGAGCAGTTCTTC.

The chain employs TRBV11-2 and TRBJ1-6; TRBD1 is a possible D gene (6 bases). V lost 5 bases, J lost 9 bases, and 8 bases lay in between. The CDR3 is made up of 12 amino acids. CDR1 is SGHAT and CDR2 is FQNNGV in the germline V gene. The CDR3 is CASSPDSSPLHF. DNA for the CDR3: TGTGCCAGCAGCCCGGACAGTTCACCCCTCCACTTT.

The V and J genes are TRBV5-1 and TRBJ2-2; TRBD1 might be the D (6 bases). Per the germline V gene, CDR1 is SGHRS and CDR2 is YFSETQ. The germline V and J ends were trimmed by 4 bases and 5 bases, with 9 bases remaining between them. This CDR3 comprises 13 residues. The CDR3 DNA reads TGCGCCAGCAGCACTACAGGGACCGGGGAGCTGTTTTTT. Protein: CASSTTGTGELFF.

The chain joins TRBV9 to TRBJ1-2; D remains ambiguous. Between the trimmed V and J ends, which lost 3 bases and 2 bases, there was a span of 20 bases. CDR1 is SGDLS and CDR2 is YYNGEE in the germline V gene. CDR3 length: 17 amino acids. The CDR3 DNA follows: TGTGCCAGCAGCGGAGCGCGGGGAAGTTCGGCAAACTATGGCTACACCTTC. Protein: CASSGARGSSANYGYTF.

The chain employs TRBV7-2 and TRBJ2-7, with TRBD1 as a possible D gene (6 bases). Germline V CDR1 and CDR2: SGHTA, FQGNSA. Trimming removed 5 bases from V and 3 bases from J, with 20 bases in between. The CDR3 totals 16 residues. Here the CDR3 reads CASSRTSGDGFYEQYF. The CDR3 DNA is TGTGCCAGCAGCCGGACCTCAGGGGATGGTTTCTACGAGCAGTACTTC.

By share, this clone counts as medium-sized. In DNA, the CDR3 is TGCGCCAGCAGCCAAGTTTTAGTTGGGAGGGGGAATCAGCCCCAGCATTTT. It encodes CASSQVLVGRGNQPQHF. V usage is TRBV4-1 and J usage is TRBJ1-5; possible D gene TRBD1, 6 bases. CDR3 length: 17 amino acids. Germline V CDR1 and CDR2: MGHRA, YSYEKL. Trimming cost V 1 base and J 4 bases, with 17 bases left between them.

The V and J genes are TRBV6-6 and TRBJ1-4; no reliable D call. The CDR3 runs 14 residues. CDR1 is MNHNY and CDR2 is SVGAGI in the germline V gene (reference sequence). V was cut by 2 bases and J by 8 bases, with 12 bases left in between. The CDR3 reads CASSYGGWGEKLFF. CDR3 nucleotides: TGTGCCAGCAGTTACGGAGGCTGGGGAGAAAAACTGTTTTTT.

The CDR3 bases are TGCGCCAGTTTAAGCGGGAGCGATGAGCAGTTCTTC. Protein: CASLSGSDEQFF. This chain connects TRBV4-1 to TRBJ2-1; 8 positions match TRBD2. Germline V gene lookup returns CDR1 MGHRA and CDR2 YSYEKL. Trimming removed 9 bases from V and 8 bases from J; junction bases left unmatched: 6. The CDR3 loop spans 12 amino acids.

The CDR3 is CASREGNRNEQFF. CDR3 DNA sequence: TGTGCCAGTCGGGAGGGGAATCGGAATGAGCAGTTCTTC. The V and J genes are TRBV19 and TRBJ2-1, with 8 positions matching TRBD2. Germline CDR1 is LNHDA and CDR2 is SQIVND (reference sequence). The CDR3 is 13 residues long. The junction had 7 bases not matched to a gene; V was cut back by 8 bases and J by 7 bases.

The chain employs TRBV29-1 and TRBJ2-1; 11 bases agree with TRBD2. Germline V gene sequence: CDR1 SQVTM, CDR2 ANQGSEA. V lost 4 bases and J lost 5; bases outside the gene matches: 10. The CDR3 has 16 amino acids. CDR3 DNA: TGCAGCGTTGGAAAGCGACTAGCGGGAATGAACAATGAGCAGTTCTTC. Amino acid sequence: CSVGKRLAGMNNEQFF.

CDR3 in amino acids: CASSEIGREGETQYF. CDR3 DNA: TGTGCCAGCAGTGAAATTGGGCGGGAGGGCGAGACCCAGTACTTC. The V and J genes are TRBV6-1 and TRBJ2-5; 9 bases are a match to TRBD2. Germline CDR1 reads MNHNS; CDR2 reads SASEGT. The CDR3 has 15 residues. After removal of 2 bases from V and 5 bases from J, the junction contained 6 bases not matched to a gene.

The chain combines TRBV2 with TRBJ2-7; D is possibly TRBD2 (6 bases). Germline CDR1 reads SNHLY; CDR2 reads FYNNEI. The V end was cut by 8 bases, the J end by 0 bases, with 14 bases between. This CDR3 is built from 14 residues. The CDR3: CASGGTSSSYEQYF. In DNA, the CDR3 is TGTGCCAGCGGGGGGACGTCAAGCTCCTACGAGCAGTACTTC.

J is TRBJ2-7 and V is TRBV29-1; tentatively, D is TRBD2 (5 bases). The CDR3 runs 9 residues. The V gene's germline CDR1 is SQVTM and CDR2 ANQGSEA. DNA for the CDR3: TGCCCGGACTTTTACGAGCAGTACTTC. Translation gives CPDFYEQYF.

V and J are TRBV9 and TRBJ1-1, with D hard to call. The germline V gene encodes CDR1 SGDLS and CDR2 YYNGEE. This CDR3 contains 14 residues. The V gene lost 3 bases and the J gene lost 1 base, with 10 bases spanning the gap. This CDR3 reads CASSAKEGNTEAFF. In DNA, the CDR3 is TGTGCCAGCAGCGCTAAGGAGGGGAACACTGAAGCTTTCTTT.